This entry describes one TCR beta chain. Its antigen remains unidentified. Measured with immunoSEQ multiplex PCR; TCRdb has only the in-frame clones, and not every one. The sample gives approximately 14,000 clones, roughly 87% of which show up once; less than 80% is in the top ten. These data come from a study of OX40 agonist ivuxolimab in advanced cancers. Overall study findings and caveats: There was clonal expansion of CD4+ and CD8+ blood T cells by week 6 at 0.1 to 3.0 mg/kg.

The CDR3 has 13 amino acids. Trimming shortened V by 3 bases and J by 2 bases, and 8 bases separated the two germline ends. Germline CDR1 and CDR2: LNHNV and YYDKDF (reference sequence). The rearrangement joins TRBV15 to TRBJ2-7; D gene ambiguous. The origin of this receptor is an adult with an advanced solid tumor such as melanoma, head and neck, liver or kidney cancer. The sample was CD4+ or CD8+ T cells sorted from blood, taken in a trial of the OX40 agonist ivuxolimab. CDR3 in amino acids: CATSSVGTYEQYF. The DNA of the CDR3 is TGTGCCACCAGCAGTGTGGGGACCTACGAGCAGTACTTC.